This T cell receptor (beta chain) was sequenced in a study of CD8 T cells in ankylosing spondylitis (dated by TCRdb to the late 2010s). Background for the entire study: To find TCR variants linked to disease, the study profiled T cell receptor beta repertoires in ankylosing spondylitis patients and healthy donors. In total, the full study cohort was made up of about 99 healthy donors and 25 to 30 ankylosing spondylitis patients. Samples of peripheral blood were taken, and for ankylosing spondylitis patients, synovial fluid was collected as well.

The trim is 3 bases for V and 6 bases for J, with a gap of 10 bases between the germline ends. The germline V gene (reference sequence) supplies CDR1 GTSNPN and CDR2 SVGIG. Including cysteine and phenylalanine, the CDR3 has 12 amino acids. Only CDR3 DNA is held: 36 bases, read in frame from base 1. Sequencing was carried out with an Illumina HiSeq 2500. Quantitative 5'-RACE with molecular barcodes was the method used to prepare the TCR beta libraries. Processing in the source paper ran as follows. A new computational method, built on a probabilistic model of VDJ rearrangement, was used to identify disease-linked TCR variants. TCRdb reprocessed the public reads (quality trimming at Q25 with fastp, clone calling with MiXCR) and kept in-frame beta chains. Merged by CDR3 protein, the rows form single entries marked with the most common genes and DNA. TCRdb's processing, not the study's, gives the V and J calls here. In this sample the table shows approximately 250,000 distinct CDR3 sequences, 8.2% of which occur a single time. 4.8% of the sample rests with the top ten.

Broad study findings and their caveats: The disease-linked clones were reported as significantly enriched in matched synovial fluid samples from ankylosing spondylitis patients. The disease-linked clones had a CD8+ phenotype and were found at relatively low frequencies in peripheral blood. Some TCR beta motif variants had previously been reported in synovial fluid and blood of reactive arthritis patients, which suggested common disease-initiation mechanisms. A TCR beta motif made up of roughly eight highly homologous amino acid variants appeared to be characteristic of blood from ankylosing spondylitis patients.

Worth noting for this clonotype: The antigen it recognizes is unknown. No much larger clonotype is one base removed from it; base qualities were not supplied.

Rearrangement joined TRBV30 to TRBJ2-3, and the D gene may be TRBD2, 5 bases matching. The TCR sequence derives from a female donor with ankylosing spondylitis or in good health (not recorded which). Sequenced: blood, either unsorted or a sorted T cell fraction (not recorded which). The CDR3 loop reads CAWSPSPDTQYF. In nucleotides, the sequence is TGTGCCTGGAGCCCTAGCCCGGATACGCAGTATTTT.